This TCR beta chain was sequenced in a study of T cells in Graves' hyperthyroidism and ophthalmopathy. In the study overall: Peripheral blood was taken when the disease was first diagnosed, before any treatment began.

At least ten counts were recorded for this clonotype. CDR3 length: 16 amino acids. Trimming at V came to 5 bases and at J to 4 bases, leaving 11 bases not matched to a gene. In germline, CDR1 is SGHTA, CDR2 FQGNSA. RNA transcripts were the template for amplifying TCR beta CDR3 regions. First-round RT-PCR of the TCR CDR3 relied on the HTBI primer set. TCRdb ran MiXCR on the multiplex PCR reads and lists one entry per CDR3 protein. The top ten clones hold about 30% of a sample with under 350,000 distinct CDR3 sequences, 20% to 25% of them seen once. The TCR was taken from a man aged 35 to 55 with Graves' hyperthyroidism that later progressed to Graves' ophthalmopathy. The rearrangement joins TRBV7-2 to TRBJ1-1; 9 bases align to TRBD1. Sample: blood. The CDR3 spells CASSNPGTGWATEAFF. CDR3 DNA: TGTGCCAGCAGCAACCCCGGGACAGGGTGGGCCACTGAAGCTTTCTTT.